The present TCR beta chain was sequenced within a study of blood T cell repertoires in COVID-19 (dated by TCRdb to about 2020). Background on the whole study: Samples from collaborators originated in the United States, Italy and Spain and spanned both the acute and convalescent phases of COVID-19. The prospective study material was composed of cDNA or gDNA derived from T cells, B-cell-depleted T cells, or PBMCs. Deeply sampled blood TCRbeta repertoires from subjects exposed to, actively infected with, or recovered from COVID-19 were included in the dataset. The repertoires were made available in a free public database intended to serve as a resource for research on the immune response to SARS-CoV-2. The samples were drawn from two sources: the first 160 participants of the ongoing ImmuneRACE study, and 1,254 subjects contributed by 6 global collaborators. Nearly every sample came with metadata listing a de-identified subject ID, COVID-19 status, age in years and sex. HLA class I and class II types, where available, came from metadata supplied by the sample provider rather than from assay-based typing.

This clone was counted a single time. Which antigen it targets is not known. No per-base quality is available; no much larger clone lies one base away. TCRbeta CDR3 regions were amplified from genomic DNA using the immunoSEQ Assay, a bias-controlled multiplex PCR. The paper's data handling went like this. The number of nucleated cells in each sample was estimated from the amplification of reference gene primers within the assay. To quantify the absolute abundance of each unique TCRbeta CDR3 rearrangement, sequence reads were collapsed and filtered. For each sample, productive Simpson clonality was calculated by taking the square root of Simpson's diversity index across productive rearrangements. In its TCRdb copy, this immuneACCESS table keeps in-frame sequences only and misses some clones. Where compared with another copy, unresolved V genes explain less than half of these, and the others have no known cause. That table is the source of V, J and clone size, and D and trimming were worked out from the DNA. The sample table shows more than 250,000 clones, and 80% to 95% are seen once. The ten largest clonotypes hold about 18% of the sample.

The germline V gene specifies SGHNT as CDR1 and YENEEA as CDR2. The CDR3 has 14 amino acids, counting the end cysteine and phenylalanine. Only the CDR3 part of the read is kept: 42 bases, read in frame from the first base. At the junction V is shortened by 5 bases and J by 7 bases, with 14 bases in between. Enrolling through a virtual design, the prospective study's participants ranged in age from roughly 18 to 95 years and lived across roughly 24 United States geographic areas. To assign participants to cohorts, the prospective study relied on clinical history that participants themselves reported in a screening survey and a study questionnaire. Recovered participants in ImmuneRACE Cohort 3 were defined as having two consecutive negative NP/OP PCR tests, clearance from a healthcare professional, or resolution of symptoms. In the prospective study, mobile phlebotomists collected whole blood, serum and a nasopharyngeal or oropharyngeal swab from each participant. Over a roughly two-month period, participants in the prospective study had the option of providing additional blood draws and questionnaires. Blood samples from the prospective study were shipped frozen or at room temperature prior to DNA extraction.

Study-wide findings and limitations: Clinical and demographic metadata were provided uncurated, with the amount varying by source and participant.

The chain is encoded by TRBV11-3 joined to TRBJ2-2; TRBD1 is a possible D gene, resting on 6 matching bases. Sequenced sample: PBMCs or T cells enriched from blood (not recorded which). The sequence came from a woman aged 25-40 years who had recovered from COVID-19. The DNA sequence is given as TGTGCCAGCAGCCGCAATACAGGGTTCGGGGAGCTGTTTTTT. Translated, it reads CASSRNTGFGELFF.